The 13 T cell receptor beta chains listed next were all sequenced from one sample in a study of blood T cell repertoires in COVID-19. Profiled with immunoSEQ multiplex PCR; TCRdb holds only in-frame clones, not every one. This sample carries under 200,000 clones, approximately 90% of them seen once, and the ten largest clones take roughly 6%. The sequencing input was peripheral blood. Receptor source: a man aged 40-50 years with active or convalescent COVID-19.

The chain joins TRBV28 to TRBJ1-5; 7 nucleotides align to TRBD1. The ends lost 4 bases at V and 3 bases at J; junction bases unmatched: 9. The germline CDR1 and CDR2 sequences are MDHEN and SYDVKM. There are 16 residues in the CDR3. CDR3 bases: TGTGCCAGCAGTTCCGCACAGGGGCAAGCCAATCAGCCCCAGCATTTT. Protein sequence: CASSSAQGQANQPQHF.

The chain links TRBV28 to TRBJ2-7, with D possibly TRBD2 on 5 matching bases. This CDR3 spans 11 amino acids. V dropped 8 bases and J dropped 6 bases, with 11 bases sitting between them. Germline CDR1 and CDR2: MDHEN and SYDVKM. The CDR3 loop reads CASLKGSEQYF. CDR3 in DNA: TGTGCCAGCCTAAAAGGGAGCGAGCAGTACTTC.

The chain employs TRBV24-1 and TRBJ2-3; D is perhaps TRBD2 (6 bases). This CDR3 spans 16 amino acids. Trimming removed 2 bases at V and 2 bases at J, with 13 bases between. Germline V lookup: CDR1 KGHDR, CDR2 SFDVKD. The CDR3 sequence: CATSDWGGIATDTQYF. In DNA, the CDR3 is TGTGCCACCAGTGATTGGGGCGGGATCGCCACAGATACGCAGTATTTT.

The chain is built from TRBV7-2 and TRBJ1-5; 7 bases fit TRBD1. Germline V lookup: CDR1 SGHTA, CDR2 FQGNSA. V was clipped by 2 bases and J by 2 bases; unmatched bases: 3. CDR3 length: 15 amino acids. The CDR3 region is CASSLKGAGNQPQHF. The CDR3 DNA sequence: TGTGCCAGCAGCTTAAAGGGGGCTGGCAATCAGCCCCAGCATTTT.

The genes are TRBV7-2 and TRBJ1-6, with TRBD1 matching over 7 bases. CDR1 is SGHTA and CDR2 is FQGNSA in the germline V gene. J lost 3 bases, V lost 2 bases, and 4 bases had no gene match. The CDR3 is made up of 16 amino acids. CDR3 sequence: CASSLSGQYYNSPLHF. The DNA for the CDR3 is TGTGCCAGCAGCTTATCGGGACAGTACTATAATTCACCCCTCCACTTT.

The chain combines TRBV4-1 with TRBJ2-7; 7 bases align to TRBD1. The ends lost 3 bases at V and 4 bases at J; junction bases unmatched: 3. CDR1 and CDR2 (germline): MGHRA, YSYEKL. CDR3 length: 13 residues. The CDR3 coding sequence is TGCGCCAGCAGCCAGGGACAGAGGTACGAGCAGTACTTC. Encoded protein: CASSQGQRYEQYF.

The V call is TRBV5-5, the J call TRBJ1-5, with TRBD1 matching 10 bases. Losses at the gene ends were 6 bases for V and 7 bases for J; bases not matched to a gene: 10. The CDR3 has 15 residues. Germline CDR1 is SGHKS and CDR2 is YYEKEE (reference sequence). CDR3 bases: TGTGCCAGCAATCGAGACAGGGGGCAAGGACAGCCCCAGCATTTT. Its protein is CASNRDRGQGQPQHF.

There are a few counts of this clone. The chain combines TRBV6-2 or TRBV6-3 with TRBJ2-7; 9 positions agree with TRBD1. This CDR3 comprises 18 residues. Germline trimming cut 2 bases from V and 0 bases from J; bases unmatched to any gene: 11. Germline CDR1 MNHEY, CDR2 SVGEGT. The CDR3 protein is CASSYILGTGTPSYEQYF. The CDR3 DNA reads TGTGCCAGCAGTTACATTCTTGGGACAGGGACCCCCTCCTACGAGCAGTACTTC.

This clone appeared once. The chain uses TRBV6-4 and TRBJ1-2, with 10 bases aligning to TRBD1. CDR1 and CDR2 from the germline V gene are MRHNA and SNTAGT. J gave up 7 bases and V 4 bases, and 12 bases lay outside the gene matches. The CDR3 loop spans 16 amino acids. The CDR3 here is CASSASSGTGVRGYTF. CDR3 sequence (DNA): TGTGCCAGCAGTGCCTCCTCCGGGACAGGGGTTCGTGGCTACACCTTC.

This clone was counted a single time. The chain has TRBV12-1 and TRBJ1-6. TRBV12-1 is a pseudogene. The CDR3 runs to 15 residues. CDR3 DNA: TGTGCCAGCAGCTTTATCGGGTCCTATAATTCACCCCTCCACTTT. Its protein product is CASSFIGSYNSPLHF.

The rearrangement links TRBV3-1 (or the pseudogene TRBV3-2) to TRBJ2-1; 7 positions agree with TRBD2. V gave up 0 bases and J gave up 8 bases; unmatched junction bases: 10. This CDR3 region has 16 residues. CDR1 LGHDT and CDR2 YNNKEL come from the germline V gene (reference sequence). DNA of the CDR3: TGTGCCAGCAGCCAAGATAAGGTGGGGGGGATCCATGAGCAGTTCTTC. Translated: CASSQDKVGGIHEQFF.

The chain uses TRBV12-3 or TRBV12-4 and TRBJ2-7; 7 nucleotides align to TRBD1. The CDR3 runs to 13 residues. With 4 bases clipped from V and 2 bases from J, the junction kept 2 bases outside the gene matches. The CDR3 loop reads CASSSTGAYEQYF. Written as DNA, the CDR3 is TGTGCCAGCAGTTCCACAGGGGCCTACGAGCAGTACTTC.

The CDR3 DNA is TGTGCCAGCAGCTCAGCGGGACAGGGGGGAAATGAGCAGTTCTTC. Encoded protein: CASSSAGQGGNEQFF. The V and J genes are TRBV5-4 and TRBJ2-1, with 11 bases identical to TRBD1. This CDR3 is 15 amino acids long. V shed 3 bases and J 7 bases; nucleotides not matched to a gene: 6. Germline V lookup: CDR1 SGHNT, CDR2 YYREEE (reference sequence).